This entry concerns a single TCR beta chain. In donors with ophthalmopathy, activity was moderate-to-severe, with CAS ≥3, NOSPECS ≥4 and duration under 3 months. The V end was cut by 6 bases, the J end by 9 bases, with 12 bases between. The CDR3 loop spans 13 amino acids. The V gene's germline CDR1 is LNHDA and CDR2 SQIVND (reference sequence). The TCR beta CDR3 regions underwent amplification from RNA transcripts. An opening RT-PCR round employed HTBI primers and preceded a second-round multiplex PCR. One entry per CDR3 protein, called by TCRdb with MiXCR from the multiplex PCR reads. The table has almost 750,000 distinct CDR3 sequences, about 44% seen once. The source of the sample is a study of Graves' ophthalmopathy and Graves' hyperthyroidism.

The sample was peripheral blood. The V and J genes are TRBV19 and TRBJ2-6; D perhaps matches TRBD1 (5 bases). The TCR was taken from an adult man with Graves' ophthalmopathy. CDR3 region: CASSVSGLNVLTF. CDR3 DNA sequence: TGTGCCAGTAGCGTCTCAGGGCTCAACGTCCTGACTTTC.